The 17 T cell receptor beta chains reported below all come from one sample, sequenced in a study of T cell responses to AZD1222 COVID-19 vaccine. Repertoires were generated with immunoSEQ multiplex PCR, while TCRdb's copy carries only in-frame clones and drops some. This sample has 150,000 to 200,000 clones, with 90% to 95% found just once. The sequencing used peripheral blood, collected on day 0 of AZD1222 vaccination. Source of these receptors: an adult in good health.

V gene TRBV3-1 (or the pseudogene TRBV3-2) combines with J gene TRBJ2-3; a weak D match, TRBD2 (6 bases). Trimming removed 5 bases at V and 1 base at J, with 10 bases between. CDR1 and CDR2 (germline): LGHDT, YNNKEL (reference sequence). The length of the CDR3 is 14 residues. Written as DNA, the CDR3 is TGTGCCAGCAGCAGAGGCGGGGGCACAGATACGCAGTATTTT. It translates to CASSRGGGTDTQYF.

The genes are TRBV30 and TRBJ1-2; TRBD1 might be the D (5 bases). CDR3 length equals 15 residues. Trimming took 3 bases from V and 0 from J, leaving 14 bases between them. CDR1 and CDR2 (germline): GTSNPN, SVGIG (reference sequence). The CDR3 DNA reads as TGTGCCTGGAGCGCAAGGGGTCTTGCTAACTATGGCTACACCTTC. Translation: CAWSARGLANYGYTF.

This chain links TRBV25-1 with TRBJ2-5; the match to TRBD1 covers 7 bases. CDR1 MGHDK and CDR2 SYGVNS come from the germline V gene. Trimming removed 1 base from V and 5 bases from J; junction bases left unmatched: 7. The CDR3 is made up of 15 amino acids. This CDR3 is CASSESRGRGETQYF. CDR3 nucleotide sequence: TGTGCCAGCAGTGAATCGAGGGGGCGCGGGGAGACCCAGTACTTC.

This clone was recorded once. CDR3 residues: CASSITATNEKLFF. CDR3 nucleotides: TGTGCCAGTAGTATCACTGCAACTAATGAAAAACTGTTTTTT. V usage is TRBV19 and J usage is TRBJ1-4, with D unclear. Germline CDR1 reads LNHDA; CDR2 reads SQIVND (reference sequence). Trimming stripped 3 bases from V and 0 bases from J, with 5 bases between. The CDR3 runs 14 residues.

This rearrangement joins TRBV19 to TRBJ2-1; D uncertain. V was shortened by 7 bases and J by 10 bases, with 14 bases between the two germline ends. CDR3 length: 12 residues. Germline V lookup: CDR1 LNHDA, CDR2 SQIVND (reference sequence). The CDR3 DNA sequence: TGTGCCAGTACTCCCAACGGTCGAGAGCAGTTCTTC. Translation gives CASTPNGREQFF.

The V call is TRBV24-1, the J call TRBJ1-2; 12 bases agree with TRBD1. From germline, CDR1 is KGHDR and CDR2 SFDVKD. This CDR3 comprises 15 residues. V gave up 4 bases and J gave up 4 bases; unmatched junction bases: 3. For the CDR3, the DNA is TGTGCCACCAGTGACTCGGGACAGGGGGCCTATGGCTACACCTTC. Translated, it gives CATSDSGQGAYGYTF.

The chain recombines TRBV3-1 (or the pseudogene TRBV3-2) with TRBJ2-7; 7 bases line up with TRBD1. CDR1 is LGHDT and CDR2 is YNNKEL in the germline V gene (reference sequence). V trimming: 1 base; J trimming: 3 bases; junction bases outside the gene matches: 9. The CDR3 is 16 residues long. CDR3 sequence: CASSQGTGTVFYEQYF. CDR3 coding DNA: TGTGCCAGCAGCCAAGGTACGGGGACAGTTTTCTACGAGCAGTACTTC.

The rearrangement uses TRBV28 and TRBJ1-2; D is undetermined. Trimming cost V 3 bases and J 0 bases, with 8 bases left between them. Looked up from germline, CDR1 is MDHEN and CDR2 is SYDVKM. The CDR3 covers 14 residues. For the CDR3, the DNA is TGTGCCAGCAGTTTTCGGGGAGCTAACTATGGCTACACCTTC. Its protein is CASSFRGANYGYTF.

CDR3 region: CASSIRRDRANEKLFF. CDR3 nucleotide sequence: TGTGCCAGTAGTATCCGCAGGGACAGGGCGAATGAAAAACTGTTTTTT. V is TRBV19 and J is TRBJ1-4, with 9 bases lining up with TRBD1. This CDR3 spans 16 amino acids. Per germline, CDR1 LNHDA and CDR2 SQIVND (reference sequence). V gave up 3 bases and J gave up 5 bases; unmatched junction bases: 7.

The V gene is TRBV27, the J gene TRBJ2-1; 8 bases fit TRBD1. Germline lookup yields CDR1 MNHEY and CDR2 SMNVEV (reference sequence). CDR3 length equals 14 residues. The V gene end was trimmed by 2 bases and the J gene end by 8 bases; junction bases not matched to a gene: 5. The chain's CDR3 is CASSLRTGFDEQFF. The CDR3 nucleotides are TGTGCCAGCAGTTTAAGGACAGGGTTTGATGAGCAGTTCTTC.

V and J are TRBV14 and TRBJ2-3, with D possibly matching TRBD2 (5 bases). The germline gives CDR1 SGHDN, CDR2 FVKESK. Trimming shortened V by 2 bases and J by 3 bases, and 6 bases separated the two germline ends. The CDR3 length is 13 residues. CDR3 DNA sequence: TGTGCCAGCAGCCAACGCGGGACAGATACGCAGTATTTT. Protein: CASSQRGTDTQYF. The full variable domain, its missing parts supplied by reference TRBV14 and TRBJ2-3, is EAGVTQFPSHSVIEKGQTVTLRCDPISGHDNLYWYRRVMGKEIKFLLHFVKESKQDESGMPNNRFLAERTGGTYSTLKVQPAELEDSGVYFCASSQRGTDTQYFGPGTRLTVL.

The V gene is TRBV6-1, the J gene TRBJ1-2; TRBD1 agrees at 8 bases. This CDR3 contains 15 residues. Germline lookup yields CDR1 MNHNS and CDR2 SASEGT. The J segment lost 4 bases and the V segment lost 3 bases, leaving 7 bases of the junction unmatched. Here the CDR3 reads CASSDGQGVIYGYTF. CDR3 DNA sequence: TGTGCCAGCAGTGACGGACAGGGAGTTATCTATGGCTACACCTTC.

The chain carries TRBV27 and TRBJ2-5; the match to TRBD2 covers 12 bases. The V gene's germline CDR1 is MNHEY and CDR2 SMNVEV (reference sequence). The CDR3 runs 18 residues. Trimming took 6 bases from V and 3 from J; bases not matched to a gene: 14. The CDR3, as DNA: TGTGCCAGCAGCACCCTAGCGGGAGGGCCGGGCTTAAAAGAGACCCAGTACTTC. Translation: CASSTLAGGPGLKETQYF.

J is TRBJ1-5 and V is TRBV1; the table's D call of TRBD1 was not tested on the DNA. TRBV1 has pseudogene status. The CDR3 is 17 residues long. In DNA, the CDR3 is TGCACCAGCAGCCAACCCGATACAGGGGCTGGCAATCAGCCCCAGCATTTT. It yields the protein CTSSQPDTGAGNQPQHF.

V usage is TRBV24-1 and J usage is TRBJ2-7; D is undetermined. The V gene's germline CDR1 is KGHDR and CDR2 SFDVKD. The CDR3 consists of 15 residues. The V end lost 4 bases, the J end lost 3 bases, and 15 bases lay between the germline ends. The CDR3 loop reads CATSDPSTSLYEQYF. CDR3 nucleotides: TGTGCCACCAGTGACCCATCGACTTCTCTCTACGAGCAGTACTTC.

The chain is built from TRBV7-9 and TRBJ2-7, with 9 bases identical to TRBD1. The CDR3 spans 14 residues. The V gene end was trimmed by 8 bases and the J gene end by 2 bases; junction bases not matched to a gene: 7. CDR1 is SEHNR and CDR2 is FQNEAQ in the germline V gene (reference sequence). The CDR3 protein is CASAGTGSTYEQYF. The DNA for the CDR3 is TGTGCCAGCGCCGGGACAGGGTCGACCTACGAGCAGTACTTC.

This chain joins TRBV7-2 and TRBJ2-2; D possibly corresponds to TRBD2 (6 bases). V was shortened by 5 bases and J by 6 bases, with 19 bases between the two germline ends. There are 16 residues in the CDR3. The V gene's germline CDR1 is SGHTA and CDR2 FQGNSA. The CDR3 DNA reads TGTGCCAGCAGCCTCATCAGAACGGGAGTTTCCGGGGAGCTGTTTTTT. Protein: CASSLIRTGVSGELFF.